Each of the 16 T cell receptor beta chains below was sequenced from the same sample in a study of T-cell reconstitution after alpha-beta-depleted transplantation in children (TCRdb year 2016). The library was built by means of PCR. Sequencing relied on an Illumina HiSeq 2500. To normalize quantification of the TCRbeta repertoire, the TCR libraries were built with molecular barcoding that relied on unique molecular identifiers. TCRdb took the public reads, trimmed them with fastp at Q25, ran MiXCR for clone calling and kept in-frame beta chains. Each record represents a unique CDR3 protein, reported with the most common genes and DNA among its rows. This sample holds around 380,000 distinct CDR3 sequences; around 9.9% were observed only once. Together, the top ten hold roughly 5.1% of the sample. The material sequenced was PBMCs from the stem cell graft donor, taken from the stem cell graft. These receptors were obtained from a human donor who donated a stem cell graft to a child with acute myeloid leukemia.

The rearrangement joins TRBV10-3 to TRBJ2-3; D may be TRBD2 (7 bases). CDR1 is ENHRY, CDR2 SYGVKD, per germline. V was shortened by 8 bases and J by 2 bases, with 17 bases between the two germline ends. The CDR3 is 15 amino acids. The CDR3 here is CAIAGGPGLTDTQYF. Here the CDR3 DNA reads TGTGCCATCGCCGGGGGGCCTGGCCTCACAGATACGCAGTATTTT.

There are a few counts of this clonotype. The CDR3 region has the DNA TGTGCCAGCAGCGTAGGGTCAGTTCCCGCCTACGAGCAGTACTTC. As protein: CASSVGSVPAYEQYF. The chain recombines TRBV9 with TRBJ2-7; D remains ambiguous. CDR1 SGDLS and CDR2 YYNGEE come from the germline V gene. This CDR3 spans 15 amino acids. V was shortened by 0 bases and J by 2 bases, with 12 bases between the two germline ends.

The rearrangement joins TRBV29-1 to TRBJ2-3; maybe TRBD2 (5 bases). Germline CDR1 SQVTM, CDR2 ANQGSEA. The CDR3 is 15 residues long. V gave up 4 bases and J gave up 3 bases, with 17 bases separating them. CDR3 in DNA: TGCAGCGTTGGGTCCCGGGGTGGGCGGACAGATACGCAGTATTTT. Its translation is CSVGSRGGRTDTQYF.

This clonotype was observed a few times. The chain employs TRBV4-2 and TRBJ2-2, with 7 positions matching TRBD2. The length of the CDR3 is 17 residues. V trimming: 1 base; J trimming: 1 base; junction bases outside the gene matches: 6. The germline V gene has CDR1 LGHNA and CDR2 YNFKEQ. The CDR3 sequence is CASSQVEGGGNTGELFF. The CDR3 region has the DNA TGTGCCAGCAGCCAAGTTGAGGGCGGGGGGAACACCGGGGAGCTGTTTTTT.

Only one count was recorded for this clonotype. The rearrangement links TRBV4-1 to TRBJ2-1, with TRBD2 matching 10 bases. CDR1 is MGHRA and CDR2 is YSYEKL in the germline V gene. V was pared by 0 bases and J by 5 bases, with 4 bases of the junction left unmatched. The CDR3 has 16 amino acids. The CDR3 sequence: CASSQDPLAGDNEQFF. The CDR3 nucleotides read TGCGCCAGCAGCCAAGATCCCCTAGCGGGGGACAATGAGCAGTTCTTC.

For this clonotype: A read error may produce the germline difference seen at one junction end. The chain links TRBV12-3 or TRBV12-4 to TRBJ2-3; 9 positions match TRBD1. The CDR3 extends over 15 amino acids. This CDR3 is CASSHRDRATDTQNF. The DNA for the CDR3 is TGTGCCAGCAGTCACCGGGACAGGGCCACAGATACGCAGAATTTT.

This chain joins TRBV20-1 and TRBJ2-1, with 10 bases that match TRBD2. The trim removed 3 bases at V and 3 bases at J, leaving 5 bases unmatched. The V gene's germline CDR1 is DFQATT and CDR2 SNEGSKA (reference sequence). CDR3 length equals 15 residues. CDR3: CSARGLAGDYNEQFF. The CDR3 nucleotides read TGCAGTGCTAGGGGGCTAGCGGGAGACTACAATGAGCAGTTCTTC.

Only a few counts were recorded for this clonotype. The chain recombines TRBV7-8 with TRBJ2-1; D gene uncertain. Germline values: CDR1 SGHVS, CDR2 FQNEAQ. This CDR3 comprises 15 residues. Trimming removed 8 bases from V and 1 base from J, with 15 bases in between. CDR3 DNA sequence: TGTGCCAGCGTCGGTACGGATCGATCCTACAATGAGCAGTTCTTC. The encoded protein is CASVGTDRSYNEQFF.

This clonotype has more than one count but fewer than ten. This chain joins TRBV7-9 and TRBJ1-4; D gene unclear. Germline V lookup: CDR1 SEHNR, CDR2 FQNEAQ (reference sequence). The CDR3 loop spans 13 amino acids. Between the trimmed V and J ends, which lost 3 bases and 8 bases, there was a span of 10 bases. DNA for the CDR3: TGTGCCAGCAGCTTTCAAGGTGGCGAAAAACTGTTTTTT. It is translated as CASSFQGGEKLFF.

This clonotype was counted ten times or more. The chain recombines TRBV11-2 with TRBJ1-5; maybe TRBD1 (6 bases). This CDR3 comprises 15 residues. V was trimmed by 5 bases and J by 4 bases, leaving 15 bases between them. Germline V CDR1 and CDR2: SGHAT, FQNNGV. The CDR3 DNA is TGTGCCAGCAGCCCGACAGGAGAACGGAATCAGCCCCAGCATTTT. It yields the protein CASSPTGERNQPQHF.

This clonotype was observed a handful of times. The chain links TRBV6-2 or TRBV6-3 to TRBJ2-3; D gene ambiguous. Per the germline V gene, CDR1 is MNHEY and CDR2 is SVGEGT. Trimming took 6 bases from V and 4 from J, leaving 14 bases between them. This CDR3 comprises 14 residues. DNA for the CDR3: TGTGCCAGCAGCAACGGGCAAGCTGCAGATACGCAGTATTTT. Its protein is CASSNGQAADTQYF.

There are a few counts of this clonotype. The chain links TRBV20-1 to TRBJ2-1; 10 bases align to TRBD2. In germline, CDR1 is DFQATT, CDR2 SNEGSKA (reference sequence). The CDR3 runs to 18 residues. The V segment lost 3 bases and the J segment 0 bases; nucleotides outside the gene matches: 11. CDR3 in DNA: TGCAGTGCTAGGCCCACGACTAGCGGGCCAAGCTCCTACAATGAGCAGTTCTTC. Amino acid sequence: CSARPTTSGPSSYNEQFF.

This clonotype was recorded a few times. This rearrangement joins TRBV29-1 to TRBJ2-7; D possibly corresponds to TRBD1 (6 bases). The V gene lost 2 bases and the J gene lost 2 bases, with 13 bases spanning the gap. Germline CDR1 and CDR2: SQVTM and ANQGSEA. CDR3 length: 14 residues. CDR3 DNA sequence: TGCAGCGTTGAATCTACAGGGAAAACCTACGAGCAGTACTTC. It translates to CSVESTGKTYEQYF.

The V call is TRBV10-3, the J call TRBJ1-5, with no clear D. Per germline, CDR1 ENHRY and CDR2 SYGVKD. V was cut by 3 bases and J by 4 bases, with 10 bases left in between. This CDR3 spans 14 amino acids. The CDR3 loop is CAISDLPRNQPQHF. CDR3 bases: TGTGCCATCAGTGATCTACCCAGAAATCAGCCCCAGCATTTT.

Many counts were recorded for this clonotype. The rearrangement joins TRBV5-1 to TRBJ2-3; no definite D call. This CDR3 contains 11 residues. Germline-derived CDR1 and CDR2 are SGHRS and YFSETQ. V lost 1 base, J lost 6 bases, and 3 bases lay in between. The CDR3 spells CASSLRDTQYF. CDR3 coding DNA: TGCGCCAGCAGCTTGCGCGATACGCAGTATTTT.

The chain is built from TRBV29-1 and TRBJ2-1; D gene unclear. The CDR3 is made up of 12 amino acids. Germline V CDR1 and CDR2: SQVTM, ANQGSEA. The germline V and J ends were trimmed by 7 bases and 0 bases, with 7 bases remaining between them. The CDR3 reads CSGRTSYNEQFF. For the CDR3, the DNA is TGCAGCGGCAGGACCTCCTACAATGAGCAGTTCTTC.